The 24 T cell receptor beta chains below all came from one sample that was sequenced in a study of blood T cell repertoires in COVID-19 (dated by TCRdb to 2018 to 2020). Libraries were built with the immunoSEQ multiplex PCR assay. The clones in this table, taken by TCRdb from immuneACCESS, are in-frame only. Not every clone is retained; where verified, under half of the shortfall comes from an unresolved V gene, and the cause of the rest is unknown. For this sample the table gives over 200,000 clones, of which approximately 88% were detected only once. The ten largest clones take up around 30% of the sample. The sample was peripheral blood. These receptors all come from a man aged 40-49 years with acute or convalescent COVID-19.

This chain joins TRBV6-5 and TRBJ2-2; TRBD1 matches at 7 bases. The CDR3 contains 14 residues. The germline V gene has CDR1 MNHEY and CDR2 SVGAGI. The junction had 10 bases not matched to a gene; V was cut back by 8 bases and J by 7 bases. The CDR3 bases are TGTGCCAGCGTGTTCAGGGGGACGAGCGGGGAGCTGTTTTTT. It encodes CASVFRGTSGELFF.

The genes are TRBV5-1 and TRBJ1-2, with D hard to call. The CDR3 has 14 amino acids. Germline V gene lookup returns CDR1 SGHRS and CDR2 YFSETQ. Trimming shortened V by 0 bases and J by 4 bases, and 10 bases separated the two germline ends. Here the CDR3 DNA reads TGCGCCAGCAGCTTGGATCCCATTTCCTATGGCTACACCTTC. Translated, it gives CASSLDPISYGYTF.

The J gene is TRBJ2-7, the V gene TRBV7-2; D is perhaps TRBD1 (5 bases). The V gene's germline CDR1 is SGHTA and CDR2 FQGNSA. This CDR3 contains 14 residues. V was pared by 5 bases and J by 0 bases, with 11 bases between. CDR3 DNA sequence: TGTGCCAGCAGCGCTGACAGAACCTCCTACGAGCAGTACTTC. This sequence encodes CASSADRTSYEQYF.

The chain is built from TRBV10-1 and TRBJ2-7, with 9 bases that match TRBD2. V lost 7 bases to trimming and J lost 5 bases; unmatched junction nucleotides: 9. The CDR3 is 14 residues long. CDR1 is WNHNN, CDR2 SYGVQD, per germline (reference sequence). The CDR3 nucleotides read TGCGCCAGCAAAGTCGCGGGAGGGCCCAACGAGCAGTACTTC. Translated, it gives CASKVAGGPNEQYF.

The V gene is TRBV6-5, the J gene TRBJ1-6; 9 bases are a match to TRBD1. In germline, CDR1 is MNHEY, CDR2 SVGAGI. The CDR3 extends over 15 amino acids. The trim removed 6 bases at V and 9 bases at J, leaving 9 bases unmatched. The CDR3 reads CASRSGQGNGSPLHF. The CDR3 DNA is TGTGCCAGCAGGTCGGGACAGGGTAACGGTTCACCCCTCCACTTT.

The chain is built from TRBV29-1 and TRBJ1-5; D perhaps matches TRBD1 (6 bases). Germline V CDR1 and CDR2: SQVTM, ANQGSEA. The ends were cut back, 4 bases at V and 5 bases at J, with 12 bases in the middle. The CDR3 has 13 residues. CDR3 nucleotides: TGCAGCGTTGTACACAGGGCGGATCAGCCCCAGCATTTT. Its translation is CSVVHRADQPQHF.

The chain employs TRBV3-1 (or the pseudogene TRBV3-2) and TRBJ2-2, with D perhaps matching TRBD2 (6 bases). Germline V lookup: CDR1 LGHDT, CDR2 YNNKEL (reference sequence). The length of the CDR3 is 15 residues. Trimming pared 2 bases from V and 7 bases from J, leaving 14 bases between. The CDR3 sequence is CASSQRGGTFGELFF. DNA for the CDR3: TGTGCCAGCAGCCAACGGGGCGGGACTTTCGGGGAGCTGTTTTTT.

The chain couples TRBV5-1 to TRBJ2-7, with TRBD2 identical over 9 bases. Germline CDR1 reads SGHRS; CDR2 reads YFSETQ. The CDR3 consists of 15 residues. V shed 0 bases, J shed 5 bases, and the junction held 6 bases outside the gene matches. The CDR3 sequence is CASSLVVAGVNEQYF. The CDR3 nucleotides are TGCGCCAGCAGCTTGGTAGTAGCGGGAGTGAACGAGCAGTACTTC.

V is TRBV2 and J is TRBJ2-3; D possibly corresponds to TRBD2 (7 bases). CDR3 length: 17 residues. CDR1 is SNHLY and CDR2 is FYNNEI in the germline V gene. The V end was cut by 11 bases, the J end by 5 bases, with 29 bases between. In DNA form, the CDR3 reads TGTGCCTCAGCATGGGGGGGCCTCGGTTCTATTGGAGATACGCAGTATTTT. This sequence encodes CASAWGGLGSIGDTQYF.

The chain employs TRBV11-2 and TRBJ2-1; 10 bases are a match to TRBD2. This CDR3 has 18 residues. V lost 1 base and J lost 1; bases outside the gene matches: 7. The V gene's germline CDR1 is SGHAT and CDR2 FQNNGV. CDR3: CASSLGASGSGSYNEQFF. CDR3 DNA: TGTGCCAGCAGCTTAGGAGCTAGCGGGAGTGGTTCCTACAATGAGCAGTTCTTC.

The V and J genes are TRBV4-2 and TRBJ2-5; the D gene is possibly TRBD1 (6 bases). The length of the CDR3 is 14 residues. The germline V gene encodes CDR1 LGHNA and CDR2 YNFKEQ. Trimming cost V 3 bases and J 7 bases, with 15 bases left between them. The CDR3: CASSQRGTGGTQYF. The DNA for the CDR3 is TGTGCCAGCAGCCAGAGGGGGACGGGCGGGACCCAGTACTTC.

The J gene is TRBJ2-1, the V gene TRBV27, with no clear D. Germline assignment: CDR1 MNHEY and CDR2 SMNVEV (reference sequence). The CDR3 runs 14 residues. Trimming removed 6 bases from V and 7 bases from J, with 16 bases in between. This CDR3 reads CASSPLRSGNEQFF. Here the CDR3 DNA reads TGTGCCAGCAGCCCCTTGCGATCCGGGAATGAGCAGTTCTTC.

The rearrangement uses TRBV9 and TRBJ1-5, with unresolved D. The CDR3 spans 13 residues. Trimming stripped 0 bases from V and 4 bases from J, with 5 bases between. CDR1 is SGDLS and CDR2 is YYNGEE in the germline V gene. In DNA, the CDR3 is TGTGCCAGCAGCGTAGCACATAATCAGCCCCAGCATTTT. This codes for CASSVAHNQPQHF. Supplemented by reference TRBV9 and TRBJ1-5, the full variable domain reads DSGVTQTPKHLITATGQRVTLRCSPRSGDLSVYWYQQSLDQGLQFLIQYYNGEERAKGNILERFSAQQFPDLHSELNLSSLELGDSALYFCASSVAHNQPQHFGDGTRLSIL.

V is TRBV29-1 and J is TRBJ2-7; D possibly corresponds to TRBD2 (6 bases). This CDR3 is built from 14 residues. The germline V gene has CDR1 SQVTM and CDR2 ANQGSEA. The V gene lost 1 base and the J gene lost 0 bases, with 10 bases spanning the gap. CDR3 DNA: TGCAGCGTTGAAGGCGGGGACGGCTCCTACGAGCAGTACTTC. Protein: CSVEGGDGSYEQYF.

The chain is built from TRBV5-1 and TRBJ2-1, with D possibly TRBD1 on 5 matching bases. CDR3 length: 14 amino acids. Trimming removed 2 bases at V and 8 bases at J, with 14 bases between. Germline V lookup: CDR1 SGHRS, CDR2 YFSETQ. CDR3 protein: CASSFLDSRDEQFF. In DNA, the CDR3 is TGCGCCAGCAGCTTTCTCGACAGTAGGGATGAGCAGTTCTTC.

The chain is built from TRBV27 and TRBJ2-3; possible D gene TRBD2, 5 bases. The V gene lost 7 bases and the J gene lost 0 bases, with 8 bases spanning the gap. The CDR3 contains 13 residues. Germline CDR1 and CDR2: MNHEY and SMNVEV (reference sequence). CDR3 sequence (DNA): TGTGCCAGCAAACGGGGAAGCACAGATACGCAGTATTTT. Its protein is CASKRGSTDTQYF.

Details on this clone: A read error may account for a junction end that differs from germline. This rearrangement joins TRBV30 to TRBJ2-7, with TRBD2 matching 14 bases. This CDR3 spans 13 amino acids. CDR1 is GTSNPN, CDR2 SVGIG, per germline (reference sequence). In DNA, the CDR3 is TGTGCCTGGAGTCCGCCGGGACTAGCGGGAGCTAACTTC. This gives the protein CAWSPPGLAGANF.

The V call is TRBV19, the J call TRBJ2-1; no firm D call. The CDR3 has 15 residues. V was clipped by 5 bases and J by 2 bases, with 13 bases between them. Germline V gene lookup returns CDR1 LNHDA and CDR2 SQIVND (reference sequence). In DNA form, the CDR3 reads TGTGCCAGTAGTCTTACGTTAGCTACCTACAATGAGCAGTTCTTC. It encodes CASSLTLATYNEQFF.

The V call is TRBV5-4, the J call TRBJ2-7, with TRBD2 as a possible D gene (6 bases). Trimming pared 3 bases from V and 1 base from J, leaving 17 bases between. This CDR3 region has 16 residues. Germline assignment: CDR1 SGHNT and CDR2 YYREEE (reference sequence). For the CDR3, the DNA is TGTGCCAGCAGCTCCGCCAGCGGGTCAATTTCCTACGAGCAGTACTTC. It encodes CASSSASGSISYEQYF.

The chain links TRBV7-8 to TRBJ1-2, with D possibly TRBD1 on 5 matching bases. Germline assignment: CDR1 SGHVS and CDR2 FQNEAQ. CDR3 size: 14 residues. V lost 5 bases to trimming and J lost 4 bases, with 14 bases between them. CDR3: CASSRTGPGYGYTF. CDR3 bases: TGTGCCAGCAGCCGCACAGGCCCCGGCTATGGCTACACCTTC.

The V and J genes are TRBV6-2 or TRBV6-3 and TRBJ1-3; D not resolved. Trimming pared 5 bases from V and 0 bases from J, leaving 8 bases between. The CDR3 is 14 residues long. Germline loops: CDR1 MNHEY, CDR2 SVGEGT. The CDR3 DNA reads TGTGCCAGCAGTCGAGGCAACTCTGGAAACACCATATATTTT. This sequence encodes CASSRGNSGNTIYF.

There are a few counts of this clone. The J gene is TRBJ1-2, the V gene TRBV19; weak D call: TRBD1 (5 bases). The length of the CDR3 is 15 residues. Germline CDR1 reads LNHDA; CDR2 reads SQIVND (reference sequence). V lost 0 bases and J lost 3, with 11 bases in between. The CDR3, as DNA: TGTGCCAGTAGTATAGATCTGGCAGGGTACTATGGCTACACCTTC. It encodes CASSIDLAGYYGYTF. Drawing the rest from reference TRBV19 and TRBJ1-2, the complete variable domain is DGGITQSPKYLFRKEGQNVTLSCEQNLNHDAMYWYRQDPGQGLRLIYYSQIVNDFQKGDIAEGYSVSREKKESFPLTVTSAQKNPTAFYLCASSIDLAGYYGYTFGSGTRLTVV.

The rearrangement links TRBV29-1 to TRBJ2-6, with a weak D call TRBD2 (5 bases). This CDR3 contains 16 residues. The V and J ends lost 7 bases and 1 base respectively, with 17 bases between them. The germline V gene has CDR1 SQVTM and CDR2 ANQGSEA. In DNA, the CDR3 is TGCAGCGCCCTAGCCACCAGGAATTCTGGGGCCAACGTCCTGACTTTC. Translated, it gives CSALATRNSGANVLTF.

The chain links TRBV9 to TRBJ2-3; TRBD2 aligns across 8 bases. The CDR3 consists of 16 residues. V dropped 3 bases and J dropped 3; count of bases not matched to a gene: 9. Germline CDR1 SGDLS, CDR2 YYNGEE. The CDR3 DNA reads TGTGCCAGCAGCGGCGTAGCGGGAATTCTAACAGATACGCAGTATTTT. Amino acids: CASSGVAGILTDTQYF.